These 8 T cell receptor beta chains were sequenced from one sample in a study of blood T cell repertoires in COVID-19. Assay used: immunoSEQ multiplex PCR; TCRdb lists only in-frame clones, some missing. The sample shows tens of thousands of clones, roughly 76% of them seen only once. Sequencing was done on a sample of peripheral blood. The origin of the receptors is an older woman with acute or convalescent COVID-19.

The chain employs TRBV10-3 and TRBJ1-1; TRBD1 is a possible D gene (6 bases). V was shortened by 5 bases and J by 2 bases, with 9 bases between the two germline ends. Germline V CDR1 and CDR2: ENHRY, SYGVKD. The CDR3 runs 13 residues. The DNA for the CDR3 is TGTGCCATCAGTATGACAGGTAACACTGAAGCTTTCTTT. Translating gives CAISMTGNTEAFF.

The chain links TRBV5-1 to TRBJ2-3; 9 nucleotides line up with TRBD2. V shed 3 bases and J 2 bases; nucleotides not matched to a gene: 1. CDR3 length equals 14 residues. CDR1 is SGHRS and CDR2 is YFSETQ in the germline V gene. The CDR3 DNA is TGCGCCAGCAGCTCGGGACTAGCCACAGATACGCAGTATTTT. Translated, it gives CASSSGLATDTQYF.

The CDR3 DNA reads as TGTGCCAGCAGCCTGACAAAGAACACTGAAGCTTTCTTT. This encodes CASSLTKNTEAFF. The chain combines TRBV7-3 with TRBJ1-1; D remains unclear. V shed 5 bases and J shed 1 base, with 8 bases lying between them. Germline-derived CDR1 and CDR2 are SGHTA and FQGTGA. The CDR3 contains 13 residues. Based on the CDR3 plus reference TRBV7-3 and TRBJ1-1, the full variable domain is GAGVSQTPSNKVTEKGKYVELRCDPISGHTALYWYRQSLGQGPEFLIYFQGTGAADDSGLPNDRFFAVRPEGSVSTLKIQRTERGDSAVYLCASSLTKNTEAFFGQGTRLTVV.

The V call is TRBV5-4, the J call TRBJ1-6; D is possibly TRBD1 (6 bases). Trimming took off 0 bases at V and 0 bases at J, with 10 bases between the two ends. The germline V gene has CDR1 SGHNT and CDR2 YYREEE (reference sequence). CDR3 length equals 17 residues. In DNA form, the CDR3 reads TGTGCCAGCAGCTTGGACAGGGCTAGCTCCTATAATTCACCCCTCCACTTT. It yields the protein CASSLDRASSYNSPLHF.

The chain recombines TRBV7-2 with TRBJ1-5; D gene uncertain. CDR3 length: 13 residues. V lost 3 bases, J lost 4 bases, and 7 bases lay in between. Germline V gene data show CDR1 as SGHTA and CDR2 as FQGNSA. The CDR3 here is CASSLTENQPQHF. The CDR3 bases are TGTGCCAGCAGCTTGACGGAGAATCAGCCCCAGCATTTT.

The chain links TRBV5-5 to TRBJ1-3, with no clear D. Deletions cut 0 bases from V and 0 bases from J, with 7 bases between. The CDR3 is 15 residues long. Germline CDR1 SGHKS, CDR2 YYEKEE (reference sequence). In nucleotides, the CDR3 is TGTGCCAGCAGCTTGGCCCAGCGCTCTGGAAACACCATATATTTT. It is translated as CASSLAQRSGNTIYF.

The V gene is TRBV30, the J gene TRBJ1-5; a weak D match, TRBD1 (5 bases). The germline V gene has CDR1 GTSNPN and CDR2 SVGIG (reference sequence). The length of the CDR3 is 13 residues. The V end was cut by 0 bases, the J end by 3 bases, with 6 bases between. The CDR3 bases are TGTGCCTGGAGTGTTGGGGCCAATCAGCCCCAGCATTTT. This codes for CAWSVGANQPQHF.

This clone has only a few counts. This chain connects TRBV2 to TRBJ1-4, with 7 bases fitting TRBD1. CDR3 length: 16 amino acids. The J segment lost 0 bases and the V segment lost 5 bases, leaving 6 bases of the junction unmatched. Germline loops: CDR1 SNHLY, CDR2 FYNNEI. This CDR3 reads CASSTNRGSTNEKLFF. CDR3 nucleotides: TGTGCCAGCAGTACTAACAGGGGATCAACTAATGAAAAACTGTTTTTT. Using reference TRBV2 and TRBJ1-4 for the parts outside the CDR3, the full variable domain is EPEVTQTPSHQVTQMGQEVILRCVPISNHLYFYWYRQILGQKVEFLVSFYNNEISEKSEIFDDQFSVERPDGSNFTLKIRSTKLEDSAMYFCASSTNRGSTNEKLFFGSGTQLSVL.